This passage covers 6 T cell receptor beta chains from one sample sequenced in a study of blood T cells in healthy people across ages. Through a sample-barcoded 5' primer and a J-beta primer mix, a second PCR was run for roughly 7 to 11 cycles. A single record per CDR3 protein comes from TCRdb applying MiXCR to the 5' RACE reads. The table lists 730,000 or so distinct CDR3 sequences, around 38% of them singletons. The sample consisted of blood. The source of these receptors is a man aged 80 or over in good health.

The CDR3 loop is CASSGRWASEQFF. The CDR3 nucleotides are TGTGCCAGCAGTGGGCGGTGGGCGTCGGAGCAGTTCTTC. The chain couples TRBV6-1 to TRBJ2-1; the D is unclear. Trimming left V 4 bases short and J 10 bases short, with 14 bases between. Germline CDR1 is MNHNS and CDR2 is SASEGT. CDR3 size: 13 residues.

The chain uses TRBV7-8 and TRBJ1-5; the D is unclear. V was trimmed by 5 bases and J by 9 bases, leaving 11 bases between them. CDR3 length: 12 residues. Germline V CDR1 and CDR2: SGHVS, FQNEAQ. The CDR3 DNA is TGTGCCAGCAGCCCTCACGGTCGGCCCCAGCATTTT. Protein product: CASSPHGRPQHF.

The rearrangement uses TRBV6-5 and TRBJ2-5, with D uncertain. Germline V gives CDR1 MNHEY, CDR2 SVGAGI. Trimming pared 5 bases from V and 2 bases from J, leaving 9 bases between. CDR3 length equals 13 residues. CDR3 sequence reads: CASSMTLQETQYF. The CDR3 DNA reads as TGTGCCAGCAGTATGACATTACAAGAGACCCAGTACTTC.

The gene calls are TRBV20-1 and TRBJ2-3, with TRBD2 as a possible D gene (6 bases). Per germline, CDR1 DFQATT and CDR2 SNEGSKA (reference sequence). Trimming took 0 bases from V and 1 from J, leaving 14 bases between them. CDR3 length: 16 residues. CDR3 in amino acids: CSARDLGLARTDTQYF. CDR3 DNA sequence: TGCAGTGCTAGAGATTTAGGCCTAGCGCGCACAGATACGCAGTATTTT.

V is TRBV6-6 and J is TRBJ1-1; 8 bases are a match to TRBD1. Trimming cost V 5 bases and J 3 bases; bases outside gene matches: 11. The CDR3 totals 16 residues. Germline CDR1 is MNHNY and CDR2 is SVGAGI (reference sequence). This CDR3 is CASSGQGYEQDTEAFF. The CDR3 coding sequence is TGTGCCAGCAGTGGACAGGGATATGAACAGGACACTGAAGCTTTCTTT.

Here the CDR3 reads CASSQQLAESSYNEQFF. Written as DNA, the CDR3 is TGTGCCAGCAGCCAACAACTAGCGGAGAGCTCCTACAATGAGCAGTTCTTC. V and J are TRBV3-1 and TRBJ2-1; 8 positions match TRBD2. V was clipped by 2 bases and J by 0 bases; unmatched bases: 6. CDR1 and CDR2 (germline): LGHDT, YNNKEL (reference sequence). The CDR3 has 17 residues.